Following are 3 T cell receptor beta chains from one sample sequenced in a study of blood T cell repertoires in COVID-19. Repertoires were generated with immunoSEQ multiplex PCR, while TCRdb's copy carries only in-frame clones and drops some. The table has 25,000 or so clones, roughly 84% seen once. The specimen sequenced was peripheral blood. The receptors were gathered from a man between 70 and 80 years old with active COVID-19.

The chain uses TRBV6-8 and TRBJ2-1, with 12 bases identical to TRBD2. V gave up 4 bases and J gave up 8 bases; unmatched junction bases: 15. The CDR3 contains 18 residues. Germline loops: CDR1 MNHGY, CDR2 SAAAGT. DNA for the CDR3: TGTGCCAGCAGTTCCCGTCTAGCGGGGGGGCACGGTAGCGATGAGCAGTTCTTC. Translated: CASSSRLAGGHGSDEQFF.

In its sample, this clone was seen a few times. The CDR3: CASSGSGERGPLHF. In DNA, the CDR3 is TGTGCCAGCAGTGGTTCCGGGGAGAGAGGACCCCTCCACTTT. V usage is TRBV9 and J usage is TRBJ1-6; no definite D call. The CDR3 extends over 14 amino acids. Trimming removed 5 bases at V and 12 bases at J, with 18 bases between. The germline gives CDR1 SGDLS, CDR2 YYNGEE.

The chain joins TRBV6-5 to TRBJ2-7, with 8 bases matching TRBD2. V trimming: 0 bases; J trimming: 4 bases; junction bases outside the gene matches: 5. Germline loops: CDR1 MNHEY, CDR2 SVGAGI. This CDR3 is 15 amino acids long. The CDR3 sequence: CASSYSSGGIYEQYF. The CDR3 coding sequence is TGTGCCAGCAGTTACTCAAGCGGGGGAATTTACGAGCAGTACTTC.